This paragraph reports one T cell receptor beta chain. In the source study's methods: Using reference gene primer amplification, nucleated cell counts were estimated. Using immunoSEQ multiplex PCR, the repertoire was profiled, and TCRdb retains in-frame clones only, with some absent. V, J and clone size reflect that table, while D and trimming were determined from the DNA. The data show approximately 250,000 clones, more than 85% seen once. This CDR3 comprises 15 residues. From germline, CDR1 is LNHDA and CDR2 SQIVND (reference sequence). Trimming cost V 6 bases and J 0 bases, with 14 bases left between them. While infection was still active, Seattle patients were enrolled and then followed longitudinally. The data were obtained in a study of blood T cell repertoires in COVID-19. Study-wide background: Some COVID-19 samples were acute and others convalescent; all came from the United States, Italy and Spain. T cells, B-cell-depleted T cells, or PBMCs provided the cDNA or gDNA that served as material.

Sequencing input: peripheral blood. The chain combines TRBV19 with TRBJ1-2; D perhaps matches TRBD1 (6 bases). The TCR was taken from a woman aged 55 to 70 with COVID-19, enrolled during active disease. In DNA form, the CDR3 reads TGTGCCAGTAGCCTCCGGACAGCCTCTAACTATGGCTACACCTTC. It specifies CASSLRTASNYGYTF.